The present entry profiles one TCR beta chain with its context. The second PCR ran about 7 to 12 cycles with a sample-barcoded 5' primer and J-beta primers. TCRdb reanalysed the 5' RACE reads using MiXCR and keeps one entry per CDR3 protein. Among 800,000 to 1,300,000 distinct CDR3 sequences listed, less than 25% were seen once. The source of the sample is a study of blood T cells in healthy people across ages. The same data also contributed to another study, on T cells of mothers and their children. This second report adds: Per child, 3 million or so TCR beta CDR3 reads were obtained, against over 8.5 million per mother. Thymic selection shapes TCR recombination output similarly in related and unrelated pairs. None of the identified T cell clones proved to be persistent microchimeric clones.

The sequenced sample consisted of blood. The sequence derives from a girl aged 2 to 9 in good health.

Here the CDR3 reads CASLRGRYTDTQYF. The CDR3 region has the DNA TGTGCCAGTCTTCGCGGGCGATACACAGATACGCAGTATTTT. The J gene is TRBJ2-3, the V gene TRBV28; tentative D call: TRBD2 (5 bases). Germline V gives CDR1 MDHEN, CDR2 SYDVKM. The CDR3 extends over 14 amino acids. Trimming removed 9 bases at V and 2 bases at J, with 15 bases between.